Below, 30 T cell receptor beta chains from the same sample are listed, as sequenced in a study of blood T cell repertoires in COVID-19. Profiled with immunoSEQ multiplex PCR; TCRdb holds only in-frame clones, not every one. Of about 340,000 clones in the sample, about four fifths were seen once. The sequencing sample was made of peripheral blood. These receptors were obtained from a man in his thirties or forties with active or convalescent COVID-19.

DNA of the CDR3: TGTGCCAGCAAGGGGAGGGGGACACAGCCGCGCTATGGCTACACCTTC. This sequence encodes CASKGRGTQPRYGYTF. The J gene is TRBJ1-2, the V gene TRBV7-3; tentatively, D is TRBD1 (6 bases). The CDR3 consists of 16 residues. V was trimmed by 7 bases and J by 4 bases, leaving 22 bases between them. The germline CDR1 and CDR2 sequences are SGHTA and FQGTGA.

This clone was seen a handful of times. V and J are TRBV28 and TRBJ1-2, with 8 bases aligning to TRBD1. Germline V gene data show CDR1 as MDHEN and CDR2 as SYDVKM. The CDR3 loop spans 14 amino acids. Trimming removed 3 bases from V and 4 bases from J; junction bases left unmatched: 4. Here the CDR3 reads CASSFPGGVYGYTF. The CDR3 coding sequence is TGTGCCAGCAGTTTTCCAGGGGGCGTCTATGGCTACACCTTC.

CDR3 DNA: TGCGCCAGCAGCCCCATTAGGACAGGTAGAGATGAAAAACTGTTTTTT. Translating it yields CASSPIRTGRDEKLFF. V and J are TRBV4-3 and TRBJ1-4; 7 bases fit TRBD1. Germline V gene sequence: CDR1 LGHNA, CDR2 YSLEER. V was pared by 4 bases and J by 6 bases, with 11 bases of the junction left unmatched. The CDR3 loop spans 16 amino acids.

This sequence joins TRBV28 and TRBJ2-3, with D possibly being TRBD2 (7 bases). CDR1 is MDHEN and CDR2 is SYDVKM in the germline V gene. This CDR3 is built from 17 residues. Trimming shortened V by 8 bases and J by 4 bases, and 25 bases separated the two germline ends. The CDR3 is CASHGGGSTGRADTQYF. The CDR3 region has the DNA TGTGCCAGCCACGGGGGCGGGAGTACAGGCAGGGCAGATACGCAGTATTTT.

This sequence joins TRBV2 and TRBJ2-7; D is undetermined. The CDR3 is 13 residues long. Germline values: CDR1 SNHLY, CDR2 FYNNEI. The V gene lost 3 bases and the J gene lost 6 bases, with 12 bases spanning the gap. CDR3 nucleotides: TGTGCCAGCAGTGAGCACAGCCAGGCCGAGCAGTACTTC. Translating it yields CASSEHSQAEQYF.

The chain has TRBV6-2 or TRBV6-3 and TRBJ2-2; tentatively, D is TRBD1 (6 bases). This CDR3 contains 17 residues. The V end lost 2 bases, the J end lost 0 bases, and 13 bases lay between the germline ends. Germline V gene lookup returns CDR1 MNHEY and CDR2 SVGEGT. CDR3 sequence: CASSYTLDSSNTGELFF. In DNA form, the CDR3 reads TGTGCCAGCAGTTACACCCTGGACAGTTCGAACACCGGGGAGCTGTTTTTT.

In this sample, this clone turned up once. The chain is built from TRBV19 and TRBJ2-5; 12 nucleotides align to TRBD2. Germline V gene lookup returns CDR1 LNHDA and CDR2 SQIVND (reference sequence). CDR3 length: 15 residues. The J segment lost 5 bases and the V segment lost 4 bases, leaving 5 bases of the junction unmatched. The CDR3 DNA is TGTGCCAGTAGTACCCGACTAGCGGGAGTTGAGACCCAGTACTTC. Amino acids: CASSTRLAGVETQYF. Full variable domain (rest looked up from reference TRBV19 and TRBJ2-5): DGGITQSPKYLFRKEGQNVTLSCEQNLNHDAMYWYRQDPGQGLRLIYYSQIVNDFQKGDIAEGYSVSREKKESFPLTVTSAQKNPTAFYLCASSTRLAGVETQYFGPGTRLLVL.

This sequence joins TRBV19 and TRBJ2-1; possible D gene TRBD1, 6 bases. CDR1 is LNHDA and CDR2 is SQIVND in the germline V gene (reference sequence). The germline V and J ends were trimmed by 5 bases and 0 bases, with 11 bases remaining between them. CDR3 length equals 15 residues. The DNA for the CDR3 is TGTGCCAGTAGTCCCGGGACAAACTCCTACAATGAGCAGTTCTTC. This codes for CASSPGTNSYNEQFF.

V usage is TRBV11-2 and J usage is TRBJ2-3; 13 bases map to TRBD2. The germline V gene has CDR1 SGHAT and CDR2 FQNNGV. This CDR3 comprises 19 residues. V shed 5 bases, J shed 0 bases, and the junction held 11 bases outside the gene matches. CDR3 nucleotides: TGTGCCAGCAGCGGCCAGCCGGGACTAGCGGGACTGAGCACAGATACGCAGTATTTT. It yields the protein CASSGQPGLAGLSTDTQYF.

For this clone: A much larger clone lies one base from this, so it may be a read error. V and J are TRBV11-1 and TRBJ2-1, with TRBD2 matching 11 bases. The germline V gene encodes CDR1 SGHAT and CDR2 FQDESV (reference sequence). The CDR3 totals 15 residues. V dropped 5 bases and J dropped 4; count of bases not matched to a gene: 4. DNA of the CDR3: TGTGCCAGCAGCCCCGGGACTAGCGGTTACAATGAGCAGTTCTTC. This gives the protein CASSPGTSGYNEQFF.

The V call is TRBV4-3, the J call TRBJ2-7; no firm D call. CDR3 length: 15 amino acids. Germline CDR1 and CDR2: LGHNA and YSLEER. V was cut by 0 bases and J by 2 bases, with 11 bases left in between. Here the CDR3 DNA reads TGCGCCAGCAGCCAAGATCCAGCGCAGCCCTACGAGCAGTACTTC. This gives the protein CASSQDPAQPYEQYF.

V usage is TRBV19 and J usage is TRBJ2-3, with D perhaps TRBD1 (6 bases). CDR3 size: 16 residues. V lost 7 bases to trimming and J lost 0 bases, with 17 bases between them. CDR1 is LNHDA, CDR2 SQIVND, per germline (reference sequence). This CDR3 is CASNSLGGASTDTQYF. The DNA of the CDR3 is TGTGCCAGTAACAGCTTAGGGGGAGCTAGCACAGATACGCAGTATTTT.

The V gene is TRBV7-8, the J gene TRBJ1-1; D is ambiguous. V was pared by 7 bases and J by 4 bases, with 19 bases between. Germline V gives CDR1 SGHVS, CDR2 FQNEAQ. The CDR3 has 15 residues. The CDR3 DNA reads TGTGCCAGCACCTCGATAGCGGGGATGAGCACTGAAGCTTTCTTT. This sequence encodes CASTSIAGMSTEAFF.

The J gene is TRBJ2-1, the V gene TRBV30, with D possibly TRBD1 on 6 matching bases. Trimming took 4 bases from V and 4 from J, leaving 11 bases between them. In germline, CDR1 is GTSNPN, CDR2 SVGIG (reference sequence). The CDR3 spans 13 residues. The CDR3 loop reads CAWTTGYYNEQFF. The CDR3 DNA reads TGTGCCTGGACAACAGGGTATTACAATGAGCAGTTCTTC.

The V and J genes are TRBV19 and TRBJ2-1; D is possibly TRBD1 (6 bases). Germline V lookup: CDR1 LNHDA, CDR2 SQIVND (reference sequence). The ends were cut back, 5 bases at V and 0 bases at J, with 14 bases in the middle. The CDR3 spans 16 residues. This CDR3 is CASSPGTDSSYNEQFF. The CDR3 DNA reads TGTGCCAGTAGTCCCGGGACGGACAGCTCCTACAATGAGCAGTTCTTC.

This chain joins TRBV25-1 and TRBJ2-2, with no clear D. The CDR3 is 13 amino acids. The germline V and J ends were trimmed by 7 bases and 4 bases, with 10 bases remaining between them. Germline CDR1 and CDR2: MGHDK and SYGVNS. DNA of the CDR3: TGTGCCAGCACCCCGTACAGCACCGGGGAGCTGTTTTTT. Protein sequence: CASTPYSTGELFF. Filled out from reference TRBV25-1 and TRBJ2-2, the complete variable domain reads EADIYQTPRYLVIGTGKKITLECSQTMGHDKMYWYQQDPGMELHLIHYSYGVNSTEKGDLSSESTVSRIRTEHFPLTLESARPSHTSQYLCASTPYSTGELFFGEGSRLTVL.

The J gene is TRBJ2-7, the V gene TRBV28; 7 bases map to TRBD2. J gave up 2 bases and V 5 bases, and 12 bases lay outside the gene matches. Germline V gene lookup returns CDR1 MDHEN and CDR2 SYDVKM. The CDR3 totals 16 residues. In DNA form, the CDR3 reads TGTGCCAGCAGTCAGTGGATTAGCGGGTCTCCCTACGAGCAGTACTTC. Its translation is CASSQWISGSPYEQYF.

The chain employs TRBV6-5 and TRBJ2-5; perhaps TRBD2 as D (5 bases). Trimming took off 1 base at V and 4 bases at J, with 16 bases between the two ends. The germline V gene has CDR1 MNHEY and CDR2 SVGAGI. The CDR3 is made up of 16 amino acids. As DNA, the CDR3 is TGTGCCAGCAGTTACTTTTTGACCGGGGTGGGAGAGACCCAGTACTTC. The encoded protein is CASSYFLTGVGETQYF.

The sample holds one count of this clone. V and J are TRBV28 and TRBJ1-4; D unclear. CDR1 and CDR2 (germline): MDHEN, SYDVKM. The ends were cut back, 6 bases at V and 3 bases at J, with 11 bases in the middle. The CDR3 runs to 14 residues. CDR3 in amino acids: CASRFRSANEKLFF. CDR3 DNA sequence: TGTGCCAGCAGGTTTCGGTCGGCTAATGAAAAACTGTTTTTT.

The sample holds one count of this clone. V usage is TRBV6-5 and J usage is TRBJ1-2; possibly TRBD1 for D (6 bases). There are 16 residues in the CDR3. Germline V gene lookup returns CDR1 MNHEY and CDR2 SVGAGI. V was cut by 2 bases and J by 4 bases, with 17 bases left in between. The CDR3 DNA follows: TGTGCCAGCAGTTACCCAGAGGGGGAAGGAGGCTATGGCTACACCTTC. It specifies CASSYPEGEGGYGYTF.

The rearrangement joins TRBV7-2 to TRBJ1-5, with D uncertain. The CDR3 length is 15 residues. Per the germline V gene, CDR1 is SGHTA and CDR2 is FQGNSA. Trimming removed 0 bases from V and 2 bases from J, with 8 bases in between. This CDR3 reads CASSLAGDRNQPQHF. In nucleotides, the CDR3 is TGTGCCAGCAGCTTAGCAGGAGACCGCAATCAGCCCCAGCATTTT.

The V gene is TRBV7-8, the J gene TRBJ1-5, with no clear D. The CDR3 contains 14 residues. With 5 bases removed from V and 9 bases from J, the gap between germline ends came to 17 bases. Germline V lookup: CDR1 SGHVS, CDR2 FQNEAQ. The DNA for the CDR3 is TGTGCCAGCAGCCCTGGAAGTGCGGAGGGGCCCCAGCATTTT. Residues: CASSPGSAEGPQHF.

The rearrangement links TRBV5-5 to TRBJ1-4; D is unclear. With 4 bases removed from V and 0 bases from J, the gap between germline ends came to 13 bases. The CDR3 has 16 residues. Per the germline V gene, CDR1 is SGHKS and CDR2 is YYEKEE (reference sequence). In nucleotides, the CDR3 is TGTGCCAGCAGCCCCATCTACAGATCAACTAATGAAAAACTGTTTTTT. This translates into CASSPIYRSTNEKLFF.

This chain connects TRBV27 to TRBJ2-2; 11 bases are a match to TRBD2. J was trimmed by 1 base and V by 4 bases; bases with no gene match: 8. This CDR3 region has 18 residues. Looked up from germline, CDR1 is MNHEY and CDR2 is SMNVEV (reference sequence). The CDR3 reads CASSYGSSGRGNTGELFF. The DNA for the CDR3 is TGTGCCAGCAGTTACGGGAGTAGCGGGAGGGGGAACACCGGGGAGCTGTTTTTT.

This clone was recorded once. The rearrangement uses TRBV28 and TRBJ1-5, with D unresolved. In germline, CDR1 is MDHEN, CDR2 SYDVKM. The CDR3 runs 16 residues. V gave up 6 bases and J gave up 0 bases, with 15 bases separating them. CDR3 nucleotides: TGTGCCAGCAGGCCGATCCCCGGGTTTAGCAATCAGCCCCAGCATTTT. This sequence encodes CASRPIPGFSNQPQHF.

The CDR3 loop is CAISPGLMNTEAFF. For the CDR3, the DNA is TGTGCCATCAGCCCGGGACTTATGAACACTGAAGCTTTCTTT. The V and J genes are TRBV10-3 and TRBJ1-1; D might be TRBD1 (5 bases). The CDR3 contains 14 residues. Germline V CDR1 and CDR2: ENHRY, SYGVKD. V lost 6 bases and J 0 bases, leaving 11 bases between the germline ends.

The rearrangement uses TRBV10-3 and TRBJ2-7; 9 bases fit TRBD2. CDR3 size: 15 residues. With V trimmed by 6 bases and J by 0 bases, 6 bases remained unmatched. Looked up from germline, CDR1 is ENHRY and CDR2 is SYGVKD. CDR3 nucleotides: TGTGCCATCAGACAGGGACTAGCTGCCTCCTACGAGCAGTACTTC. Protein sequence: CAIRQGLAASYEQYF.

The CDR3 coding sequence is TGTGCCATCAGTGACTCACAGGCTAGTGGTAATGAGCAGTTCTTC. As protein: CAISDSQASGNEQFF. This rearrangement joins TRBV10-3 to TRBJ2-1, with a possible D match to TRBD1 (5 bases). This CDR3 spans 15 amino acids. V shed 3 bases and J shed 7 bases, with 16 bases lying between them. Germline loops: CDR1 ENHRY, CDR2 SYGVKD.

V is TRBV20-1 and J is TRBJ1-1; 7 bases are a match to TRBD1. Germline V gene data show CDR1 as DFQATT and CDR2 as SNEGSKA (reference sequence). After removal of 6 bases from V and 10 bases from J, the junction contained 8 bases not matched to a gene. The CDR3 sequence is 11 residues long. Here the CDR3 DNA reads TGCAGTGCGAGGGGACAGTCTTCAGCTTTCTTT. This codes for CSARGQSSAFF.

Remarks on this clone: The sample carries other DNA sequences with the same CDR3. The V gene is TRBV6-5, the J gene TRBJ2-2; D might be TRBD1 (6 bases). The CDR3 is 15 residues long. With 2 bases removed from V and 7 bases from J, the gap between germline ends came to 14 bases. Germline-derived CDR1 and CDR2 are MNHEY and SVGAGI. This CDR3 is CASSYDSRGFGELFF. As DNA, the CDR3 is TGTGCCAGCAGTTACGATTCAAGGGGGTTCGGGGAGCTGTTTTTT.